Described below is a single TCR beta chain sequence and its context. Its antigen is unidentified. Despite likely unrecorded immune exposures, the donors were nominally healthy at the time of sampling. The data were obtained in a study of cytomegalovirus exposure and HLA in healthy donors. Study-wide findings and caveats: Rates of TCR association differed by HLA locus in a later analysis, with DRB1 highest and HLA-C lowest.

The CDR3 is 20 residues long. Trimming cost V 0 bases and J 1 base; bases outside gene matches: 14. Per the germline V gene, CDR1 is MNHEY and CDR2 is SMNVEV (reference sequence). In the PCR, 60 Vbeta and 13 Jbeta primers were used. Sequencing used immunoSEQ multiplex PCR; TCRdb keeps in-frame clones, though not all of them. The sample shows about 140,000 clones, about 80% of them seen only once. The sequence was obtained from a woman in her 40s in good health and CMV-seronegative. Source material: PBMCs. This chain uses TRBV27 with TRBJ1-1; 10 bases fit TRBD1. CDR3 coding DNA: TGTGCCAGCAGTTTATCGTCGTGGCGAATCCGGGACAGGGGGAACACTGAAGCTTTCTTT. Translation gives CASSLSSWRIRDRGNTEAFF.